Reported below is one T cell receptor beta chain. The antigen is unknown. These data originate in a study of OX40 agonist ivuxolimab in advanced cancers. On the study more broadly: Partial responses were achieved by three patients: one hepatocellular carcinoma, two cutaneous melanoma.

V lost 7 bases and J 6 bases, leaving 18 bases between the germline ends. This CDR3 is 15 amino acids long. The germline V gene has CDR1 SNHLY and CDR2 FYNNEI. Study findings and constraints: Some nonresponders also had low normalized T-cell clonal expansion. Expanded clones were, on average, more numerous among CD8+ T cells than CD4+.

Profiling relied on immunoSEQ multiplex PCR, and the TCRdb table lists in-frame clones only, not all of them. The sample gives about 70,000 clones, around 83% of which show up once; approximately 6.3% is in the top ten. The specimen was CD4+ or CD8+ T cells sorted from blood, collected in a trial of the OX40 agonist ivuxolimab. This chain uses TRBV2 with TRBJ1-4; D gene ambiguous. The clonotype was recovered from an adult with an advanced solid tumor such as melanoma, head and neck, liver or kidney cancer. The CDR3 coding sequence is TGTGCCAGCATACGTGGTCCCCAAAGGGATGAAAAACTGTTTTTT. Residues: CASIRGPQRDEKLFF. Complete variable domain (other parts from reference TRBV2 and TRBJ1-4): EPEVTQTPSHQVTQMGQEVILRCVPISNHLYFYWYRQILGQKVEFLVSFYNNEISEKSEIFDDQFSVERPDGSNFTLKIRSTKLEDSAMYFCASIRGPQRDEKLFFGSGTQLSVL.